This T cell receptor (beta chain) is from a study of Tregs in tolerant kidney transplant recipients. In regard to this clone: Its antigen is undetermined.

Overall study results and limits: Tregs expanded with activated donor B cells seemed most donor-specific. The small number of patients limits these findings pending further validation. Biological reproducibility was not directly addressed in this study.

CD4+CD25+CD127- Tregs, CD4+CD25- non-Tregs, CD4 and CD8 cells were sorted. The germline CDR1 and CDR2 sequences are SGDLS and YYNGEE. V was pared by 1 base and J by 7 bases, with 4 bases of the junction left unmatched. The CDR3 is 13 amino acids. Clones were sequenced by immunoSEQ multiplex PCR, and TCRdb holds only the in-frame ones, with some missing. The sample includes over 55,000 clones, more than 70% of them seen just once. This rearrangement joins TRBV9 to TRBJ1-1, with TRBD1 matching over 7 bases. The sequencing input was CD4+ T cells from blood. The sequence was collected from a human donor in good health. DNA of the CDR3: TGTGCCAGCAGCGTACAACAGGGGCTTGAAGCTTTCTTT. It codes for CASSVQQGLEAFF. Combining the CDR3 with reference TRBV9 and TRBJ1-1 gives the whole variable domain DSGVTQTPKHLITATGQRVTLRCSPRSGDLSVYWYQQSLDQGLQFLIQYYNGEERAKGNILERFSAQQFPDLHSELNLSSLELGDSALYFCASSVQQGLEAFFGQGTRLTVV.